One and the same sample provided the 30 T cell receptor beta chains below, sequenced in a study of blood T cell repertoires in COVID-19. Clones were sequenced by immunoSEQ multiplex PCR, and TCRdb holds only the in-frame ones, with some missing. The sample includes some 300,000 clones, around four fifths seen only once; the top ten take 4% to 5%. The sequenced sample consisted of peripheral blood. Receptors originate from a woman aged 45-60 years with active or convalescent COVID-19.

The V gene is TRBV5-1, the J gene TRBJ2-2; TRBD2 aligns across 7 bases. The V gene end was trimmed by 6 bases and the J gene end by 4 bases; junction bases not matched to a gene: 12. Per the germline V gene, CDR1 is SGHRS and CDR2 is YFSETQ. The CDR3 has 16 residues. The CDR3 nucleotides are TGCGCCAGCATAATTGCCCCGGGAGGAGGCACCGGGGAGCTGTTTTTT. Translating it yields CASIIAPGGGTGELFF. The full variable domain, completed using reference TRBV5-1 and TRBJ2-2, is KAGVTQTPRYLIKTRGQQVTLSCSPISGHRSVSWYQQTPGQGLQFLFEYFSETQRNKGNFPGRFSGRQFSNSRSEMNVSTLELGDSALYLCASIIAPGGGTGELFFGEGSRLTVL.

V and J are TRBV7-8 and TRBJ1-1; no clear D. Germline V gene lookup returns CDR1 SGHVS and CDR2 FQNEAQ. The CDR3 is 12 amino acids. Trimming pared 5 bases from V and 7 bases from J, leaving 11 bases between. This chain's CDR3 is CASSPDWYEAFF. The CDR3 DNA sequence: TGTGCCAGCAGCCCAGACTGGTATGAAGCTTTCTTT. The whole variable domain, remainder taken from reference TRBV7-8 and TRBJ1-1, is GAGVSQSPRYKVAKRGQDVALRCDPISGHVSLFWYQQALGQGPEFLTYFQNEAQLDKSGLPSDRFFAERPEGSVSTLKIQRTQQEDSAVYLCASSPDWYEAFFGQGTRLTVV.

This clone was counted once. This chain joins TRBV9 and TRBJ1-2, with D maybe TRBD1 (6 bases). V lost 0 bases to trimming and J lost 8 bases, with 11 bases between them. In germline, CDR1 is SGDLS, CDR2 YYNGEE. The CDR3 contains 13 residues. The CDR3 region has the DNA TGTGCCAGCAGCGTAGAACAGGGAGTCGGCTACACCTTC. It specifies CASSVEQGVGYTF.

This clone was counted many times. V gene TRBV28 combines with J gene TRBJ2-3; D perhaps matches TRBD1 (6 bases). Trimming left V 2 bases short and J 2 bases short, with 20 bases between. The CDR3 is made up of 18 amino acids. Germline V CDR1 and CDR2: MDHEN, SYDVKM. CDR3 residues: CASSLRPGVGKDTDTQYF. CDR3 nucleotide sequence: TGTGCCAGCAGTTTAAGGCCAGGGGTTGGCAAGGACACAGATACGCAGTATTTT.

This chain uses TRBV5-1 with TRBJ1-1; unclear D gene. V shed 0 bases and J shed 2 bases, with 14 bases lying between them. From germline, CDR1 is SGHRS and CDR2 YFSETQ. This CDR3 spans 16 amino acids. The CDR3 loop is CASSLDGGFTNTEAFF. DNA of the CDR3: TGCGCCAGCAGCTTGGATGGAGGCTTCACTAACACTGAAGCTTTCTTT.

The genes are TRBV7-2 and TRBJ1-1, with TRBD1 matching 7 bases. CDR3 size: 14 residues. Germline V gene sequence: CDR1 SGHTA, CDR2 FQGNSA. Germline trimming cut 5 bases from V and 8 bases from J; bases unmatched to any gene: 11. In nucleotides, the CDR3 is TGTGCCAGCAGCCCCCCTAGACAGGGATCCGAAGCTTTCTTT. Translation gives CASSPPRQGSEAFF.

J is TRBJ2-7 and V is TRBV7-8; TRBD2 matches 8 bases. After removal of 3 bases from V and 10 bases from J, the junction contained 11 bases not matched to a gene. The CDR3 has 14 amino acids. The V gene's germline CDR1 is SGHVS and CDR2 FQNEAQ. The CDR3 bases are TGTGCCAGCAGCTTCATGTTACGGGAGGGTGGCCAGTACTTC. Its protein is CASSFMLREGGQYF.

The chain has TRBV6-5 and TRBJ2-7; 10 positions match TRBD1. Germline CDR1 is MNHEY and CDR2 is SVGAGI. Unmatched junction bases numbered 10, after V lost 4 bases and J lost 7 bases. The CDR3 length is 15 residues. DNA for the CDR3: TGTGCCAGCAGTTCCGGGACAGGGGAGGCAAGGGAGCAGTACTTC. It encodes CASSSGTGEAREQYF.

This clone came up once. V and J are TRBV4-2 and TRBJ2-2; 10 nucleotides align to TRBD2. V lost 0 bases and J lost 4; bases outside the gene matches: 11. CDR1 is LGHNA, CDR2 YNFKEQ, per germline. This CDR3 spans 19 amino acids. Here the CDR3 DNA reads TGTGCCAGCAGCCAAGATCTCCTAGCGGGAGCCTCGGGCACCGGGGAGCTGTTTTTT. This sequence encodes CASSQDLLAGASGTGELFF.

CDR3 protein: CASSTRVGGRTEAFF. As DNA, the CDR3 is TGTGCCAGTAGTACGCGGGTAGGGGGCCGAACTGAAGCTTTCTTT. The chain combines TRBV19 with TRBJ1-1; 7 bases align to TRBD1. The ends lost 4 bases at V and 5 bases at J; junction bases unmatched: 10. CDR1 is LNHDA, CDR2 SQIVND, per germline (reference sequence). The CDR3 spans 15 residues.

The CDR3 coding sequence is TGTGCCAGCAGTCGACGGGGGATTAGCGGGTACGCCTACGAGCAGTACTTC. Translating it yields CASSRRGISGYAYEQYF. This chain connects TRBV28 to TRBJ2-7; 7 bases match TRBD2. The CDR3 is made up of 17 amino acids. The J segment lost 2 bases and the V segment lost 5 bases, leaving 15 bases of the junction unmatched. CDR1 and CDR2 (germline): MDHEN, SYDVKM. Full variable domain (rest looked up from reference TRBV28 and TRBJ2-7): DVKVTQSSRYLVKRTGEKVFLECVQDMDHENMFWYRQDPGLGLRLIYFSYDVKMKEKGDIPEGYSVSREKKERFSLILESASTNQTSMYLCASSRRGISGYAYEQYFGPGTRLTVT.

The chain links TRBV6-1 to TRBJ2-7; 10 nucleotides match TRBD2. This CDR3 comprises 14 residues. J was trimmed by 6 bases and V by 4 bases; bases with no gene match: 6. CDR1 is MNHNS, CDR2 SASEGT, per germline. The DNA for the CDR3 is TGTGCCAGCAGTGCTAGCGGGAGAACCGGCGAGCAGTACTTC. This gives the protein CASSASGRTGEQYF.

The V call is TRBV19, the J call TRBJ2-1; unclear D gene. Looked up from germline, CDR1 is LNHDA and CDR2 is SQIVND (reference sequence). The CDR3 consists of 12 residues. Trimming took off 6 bases at V and 9 bases at J, with 12 bases between the two ends. CDR3 nucleotides: TGTGCCAGTAGCGCCAATGAACTTGAGCAGTTCTTC. The encoded protein is CASSANELEQFF.

The V gene is TRBV28, the J gene TRBJ2-6; D is possibly TRBD2 (6 bases). V was pared by 10 bases and J by 4 bases, with 14 bases between. This CDR3 comprises 14 residues. Germline CDR1 reads MDHEN; CDR2 reads SYDVKM. This chain's CDR3 is CATREETGANVLTF. The DNA of the CDR3 is TGTGCCACCAGGGAGGAGACGGGGGCCAACGTCCTGACTTTC.

V gene TRBV3-1 (or the pseudogene TRBV3-2) combines with J gene TRBJ2-1; D might be TRBD2 (5 bases). The germline V gene encodes CDR1 LGHDT and CDR2 YNNKEL (reference sequence). The CDR3 loop spans 12 amino acids. Trimming left V 11 bases short and J 1 base short, with 9 bases between. CDR3 loop: CAAGESYNEQFF. CDR3 bases: TGTGCCGCCGGGGAATCCTACAATGAGCAGTTCTTC.

The V and J genes are TRBV3-1 (or the pseudogene TRBV3-2) and TRBJ2-3; tentative D call: TRBD1 (6 bases). This CDR3 has 16 residues. Germline V gene data show CDR1 as LGHDT and CDR2 as YNNKEL (reference sequence). Trimming stripped 0 bases from V and 4 bases from J, with 14 bases between. CDR3 sequence (DNA): TGTGCCAGCAGCCAAGATGGTCAGGGGTGGGCAGATACGCAGTATTTT. Its translation is CASSQDGQGWADTQYF.

The CDR3 DNA reads as TGTGCCAGCAGTTTAAGTAAGACAAGTGGCTACACCTTC. Translation: CASSLSKTSGYTF. This chain joins TRBV27 and TRBJ1-2; D ambiguous. The V and J ends lost 2 bases and 7 bases respectively, with 11 bases between them. The CDR3 covers 13 residues. Per germline, CDR1 MNHEY and CDR2 SMNVEV (reference sequence).

This clone turned up a few times. V usage is TRBV19 and J usage is TRBJ1-1, with 10 bases that match TRBD1. The germline V gene has CDR1 LNHDA and CDR2 SQIVND (reference sequence). The CDR3 is 14 amino acids. With 4 bases clipped from V and 4 bases from J, the junction kept 3 bases outside the gene matches. The CDR3 nucleotides are TGTGCCAGTAGTAATAGACAGGGGGCCACTGAAGCTTTCTTT. Protein product: CASSNRQGATEAFF.

This clone was counted a few times. The chain uses TRBV7-8 and TRBJ1-2; tentatively, D is TRBD1 (6 bases). CDR1 is SGHVS, CDR2 FQNEAQ, per germline. Trimming pared 4 bases from V and 8 bases from J, leaving 17 bases between. This CDR3 contains 14 residues. The DNA for the CDR3 is TGTGCCAGCAGCTCCGAACGGACAGAATTCGGCTACACCTTC. Its translation is CASSSERTEFGYTF.

The rearrangement uses TRBV12-5 and TRBJ1-1; maybe TRBD1 (5 bases). Per the germline V gene, CDR1 is LGHNT and CDR2 is FRNRAP. The V and J ends lost 1 base and 7 bases respectively, with 7 bases between them. The CDR3 is 12 amino acids. This chain's CDR3 is CASGLAGGEAFF. The CDR3, as DNA: TGTGCTAGTGGTTTGGCCGGGGGTGAAGCTTTCTTT.

The genes are TRBV28 and TRBJ1-5; D gene uncertain. V dropped 3 bases and J dropped 3 bases, with 18 bases sitting between them. Looked up from germline, CDR1 is MDHEN and CDR2 is SYDVKM. The CDR3 totals 17 residues. The CDR3 loop reads CASSFQAARLDNQPQHF. The CDR3 nucleotides read TGTGCCAGCAGTTTCCAAGCCGCCCGACTGGACAATCAGCCCCAGCATTTT.

This clone was detected once. The chain has TRBV5-1 and TRBJ2-1; 16 bases map to TRBD2. The CDR3 consists of 18 residues. CDR1 and CDR2 (germline): SGHRS, YFSETQ. V gave up 2 bases and J gave up 12 bases; unmatched junction bases: 14. The CDR3 region is CASSLGTSGRGGTIGQFF. The CDR3, as DNA: TGCGCCAGCAGCTTAGGGACTAGCGGGAGGGGTGGCACTATTGGGCAGTTCTTC.

This chain uses TRBV5-1 with TRBJ2-5; TRBD1 matches at 7 bases. This CDR3 has 14 residues. V shed 4 bases, J shed 1 base, and the junction held 4 bases outside the gene matches. Germline V lookup: CDR1 SGHRS, CDR2 YFSETQ. CDR3 loop: CASSPEGAQETQYF. DNA for the CDR3: TGCGCCAGCAGCCCCGAGGGGGCCCAAGAGACCCAGTACTTC.

The chain uses TRBV5-4 and TRBJ2-1, with D perhaps TRBD2 (5 bases). Trimming took 5 bases from V and 9 from J, leaving 12 bases between them. The germline gives CDR1 SGHNT, CDR2 YYREEE (reference sequence). This CDR3 has 12 amino acids. The CDR3 DNA reads TGTGCCAGCAGTAGCTCGGCGGGTGAGCAGTTCTTC. Its protein is CASSSSAGEQFF.

The V gene is TRBV6-2 or TRBV6-3, the J gene TRBJ2-2; 8 nucleotides align to TRBD2. With V trimmed by 3 bases and J by 5 bases, 2 bases remained unmatched. CDR1 is MNHEY, CDR2 SVGEGT, per germline. The CDR3 spans 14 residues. The CDR3 region is CASSYASGTGELFF. The CDR3, as DNA: TGTGCCAGCAGTTATGCTAGCGGGACCGGGGAGCTGTTTTTT.

V usage is TRBV12-3 or TRBV12-4 and J usage is TRBJ2-5, with D perhaps TRBD2 (6 bases). The CDR3 is made up of 13 amino acids. V was clipped by 6 bases and J by 4 bases, with 12 bases between them. The CDR3 reads CASSNGRIETQYF. In DNA, the CDR3 is TGTGCCAGCAGCAACGGGAGAATAGAGACCCAGTACTTC.

J is TRBJ1-3 and V is TRBV4-1; no definite D call. Germline loops: CDR1 MGHRA, CDR2 YSYEKL. This CDR3 spans 14 amino acids. The V end was cut by 4 bases, the J end by 2 bases, with 9 bases between. The CDR3 region has the DNA TGCGCCAGCAGCCCGGAGGATCCTGGAAACACCATATATTTT. Its protein is CASSPEDPGNTIYF.

V usage is TRBV19 and J usage is TRBJ2-5, with TRBD2 identical over 11 bases. Germline CDR1 reads LNHDA; CDR2 reads SQIVND (reference sequence). Germline trimming cut 5 bases from V and 4 bases from J; bases unmatched to any gene: 6. This CDR3 has 15 amino acids. The CDR3 reads CASSPLAGEVETQYF. The DNA of the CDR3 is TGTGCCAGTAGTCCACTAGCGGGAGAGGTAGAGACCCAGTACTTC.

This clone was observed a single time. This chain's CDR3 is CASSDLRGNTEAFF. CDR3 nucleotides: TGTGCCAGCAGTGATTTGCGAGGAAACACTGAAGCTTTCTTT. The chain has TRBV6-1 and TRBJ1-1; D unresolved. Germline CDR1 and CDR2: MNHNS and SASEGT. Trimming took 3 bases from V and 2 from J, leaving 10 bases between them. The CDR3 extends over 14 amino acids.

The chain couples TRBV7-9 to TRBJ2-7; 7 nucleotides match TRBD2. The CDR3 loop spans 16 amino acids. Per germline, CDR1 SEHNR and CDR2 FQNEAQ (reference sequence). Trimming cost V 5 bases and J 4 bases; bases outside gene matches: 14. The CDR3 DNA follows: TGTGCCAGCAGCCCCCCTTCGGGGAGGGCCGCATACGAGCAGTACTTC. This sequence encodes CASSPPSGRAAYEQYF.